This T cell receptor (beta chain) was identified in a study of identifying expanded T cells in peripheral blood. Assay used: immunoSEQ multiplex PCR; TCRdb lists only in-frame clones, some missing. This table holds tens of thousands of clones, about 80% found once. Turning to this clone: Its antigen remains unidentified.

Collection occurred without any documented infections or immune events in donors. The CDR3 consists of 15 residues. Germline values: CDR1 MNHNS, CDR2 SASEGT. V was pared by 5 bases and J by 9 bases, with 20 bases between. Whole-study results and caveats: About 1.2 clones differed between technical replicates, versus roughly 17 and 20 over time. Clone count variance between roughly 2-week samples rose with total template count.

Sample: blood. This chain links TRBV6-1 with TRBJ2-1; no clear D. This TCR came from a person between 18 and 75 years old in good health. The CDR3 reads CASSSDVSSIVEQFF. In DNA form, the CDR3 reads TGTGCCAGCAGTAGCGACGTTTCCTCTATCGTTGAGCAGTTCTTC.